One sample yielded the 10 T cell receptor beta chains listed below, sequenced in a study of OX40 agonist ivuxolimab in advanced cancers. Data came from immunoSEQ multiplex PCR; TCRdb stores just in-frame clones and leaves some out. The sample lists about 84,000 clones; around 90% were seen once. Material: CD4+ or CD8+ T cells sorted from blood, obtained in a trial of the OX40 agonist ivuxolimab. The receptors originated from an adult with an advanced solid tumor such as melanoma, head and neck, liver or kidney cancer.

The chain recombines TRBV6-6 with TRBJ1-1, with 11 bases that match TRBD1. The CDR3 covers 14 residues. The J segment lost 7 bases and the V segment lost 6 bases, leaving 7 bases of the junction unmatched. Germline V lookup: CDR1 MNHNY, CDR2 SVGAGI (reference sequence). DNA of the CDR3: TGTGCCAGCAGCCCTGGACAGGGGGCGGGTGAAGCTTTCTTT. It codes for CASSPGQGAGEAFF.

The J gene is TRBJ1-2, the V gene TRBV28, with D possibly TRBD1 on 6 matching bases. Germline V gives CDR1 MDHEN, CDR2 SYDVKM. V gave up 3 bases and J gave up 7 bases, with 18 bases separating them. The CDR3 consists of 15 residues. The CDR3 coding sequence is TGTGCCAGCAGTTTGTACGGGGGGGCAGGGTCTGGCTACACCTTC. The encoded protein is CASSLYGGAGSGYTF.

The chain is built from TRBV5-1 and TRBJ1-4, with D tentatively TRBD1 (6 bases). Germline V gives CDR1 SGHRS, CDR2 YFSETQ. Trimming shortened V by 4 bases and J by 0 bases, and 10 bases separated the two germline ends. The CDR3 has 15 residues. CDR3 sequence (DNA): TGCGCCAGCAGCGTAACAGGGTCAACTAATGAAAAACTGTTTTTT. Protein product: CASSVTGSTNEKLFF.

This chain joins TRBV11-3 and TRBJ2-1; no clear D gene. Per the germline V gene, CDR1 is SGHNT and CDR2 is YENEEA. The CDR3 covers 11 residues. V was cut by 3 bases and J by 11 bases, with 8 bases left in between. The CDR3 protein is CASSFTGQQFF. The CDR3 bases are TGTGCCAGCAGCTTTACCGGGCAGCAGTTCTTC.

This chain connects TRBV19 to TRBJ2-5; 8 nucleotides align to TRBD2. The CDR3 contains 14 residues. Germline V CDR1 and CDR2: LNHDA, SQIVND (reference sequence). V lost 4 bases, J lost 3 bases, and 4 bases stayed unmatched. The CDR3 sequence is CASSTPGREETQYF. The CDR3 DNA reads TGTGCCAGTAGTACTCCCGGGAGGGAAGAGACCCAGTACTTC.

This chain links TRBV27 with TRBJ2-2, with 10 bases that match TRBD2. The CDR3 contains 15 residues. The germline gives CDR1 MNHEY, CDR2 SMNVEV (reference sequence). J gave up 3 bases and V 6 bases, and 4 bases lay outside the gene matches. Here the CDR3 DNA reads TGTGCCAGCAGACTGACTAGCGGGTACACCGGGGAGCTGTTTTTT. Its translation: CASRLTSGYTGELFF.

This chain uses TRBV7-8 with TRBJ2-2; D gene unclear. CDR3 length: 14 amino acids. The V gene's germline CDR1 is SGHVS and CDR2 FQNEAQ. V dropped 2 bases and J dropped 1 base, with 5 bases sitting between them. This CDR3 is CASSLRQNTGELFF. CDR3 coding DNA: TGTGCCAGCAGCTTAAGACAGAACACCGGGGAGCTGTTTTTT.

V usage is TRBV30 and J usage is TRBJ2-3; 9 bases align to TRBD2. Germline V CDR1 and CDR2: GTSNPN, SVGIG (reference sequence). The CDR3 is 15 residues long. The junction had 7 bases not matched to a gene; V was cut back by 3 bases and J by 3 bases. The CDR3 here is CAWRGSGGSTDTQYF. The CDR3 DNA reads as TGTGCCTGGAGAGGAAGCGGGGGGTCTACAGATACGCAGTATTTT.

CDR3: CASSTTRLWGENTDTQYF. The CDR3 DNA reads as TGTGCCAGCAGTACCACCCGCCTGTGGGGGGAGAACACAGATACGCAGTATTTT. The V gene is TRBV27, the J gene TRBJ2-3; tentative D call: TRBD2 (6 bases). In germline, CDR1 is MNHEY, CDR2 SMNVEV (reference sequence). This CDR3 has 18 amino acids. Trimming took 5 bases from V and 2 from J, leaving 23 bases between them.

This chain uses TRBV7-6 with TRBJ2-3; TRBD2 matches at 13 bases. The CDR3 length is 17 residues. Looked up from germline, CDR1 is SGHVS and CDR2 is FNYEAQ. Trimming cost V 4 bases and J 4 bases; bases outside gene matches: 8. The CDR3 DNA sequence: TGTGCCAGCAGCTATAGGGGACTAGCGGGAATTGCAGATACGCAGTATTTT. This translates into CASSYRGLAGIADTQYF.